This TCR beta chain came from a study of cytomegalovirus exposure and HLA in healthy donors (dated by TCRdb to about 2017). Study-level background: In an earlier analysis of 587 of the donors, less than 350 Gb of sequence data and about 110 million unique TCR beta sequences from 180 million or so T cells were reported. An early release covering just under 650 HLA-typed donors comprised about 290 gigabases of sequencing data and around 80 million unique TCR sequences. Of the roughly 400 genotyped donors, over 65% fell in the genetic ancestry cluster associated with self-reported Caucasian donors. The study aimed to test whether signatures of past pathogen exposure could be identified by cataloging public T cell receptors. Using immunosequencing, the study profiled T cell repertoires from fewer than 700 subjects and related those repertoires to cytomegalovirus serostatus. Besides the first cohort of some 670 subjects, a separate validation cohort made up of 120 different subjects was used. To predict cytomegalovirus infection status, the study combined high-throughput TCR immunosequencing, statistical association of individual TCRs with disease status, and machine learning. A later analysis re-examined previously published TCR beta repertoires from several hundred donors and added high-resolution HLA genotyping to investigate patterns of TCR occurrence. Rather than drawing on any new phenotypic data, the later analysis identified candidate immune exposures from TCR beta sequences and the way those sequences occurred across donors. An earlier analysis of around 640 of the donors used high-throughput TCR beta sequencing to judge whether each TCR beta V gene segment behaved as functional or pseudogenic. Alongside the repertoire data, information on donor age, sex, ethnicity and CMV serostatus was compiled. A later genetic analysis took genome-wide SNP genotypes for about three fifths of the 666 donors and used that subset as a discovery cohort. All discovery cohort repertoires had been generated on a single sequencing platform. Class I and class II HLA loci were covered by the typing at four-digit resolution. The number of donors typed differed by locus, with roughly 629-640 for A, B, C, DRB1 and DQB1, roughly 520 for DQA1, 600 to 610 for DPA1, and 472 for DPB1. A few DR-DQ haplotypes were treated as single units for association and clustering because of strong linkage in the cohort. Among some 400 genotyped donors of the cohort, an average of about 220,000 unique TCR beta nucleotide sequences was sequenced per donor, of which roughly 17% were non-productive.

Taken from the germline V gene (reference sequence), the CDR1 and CDR2 loops are SGHNT and YYREEE. The CDR3 covers 16 residues, taking in both the cysteine and the phenylalanine. Only CDR3 DNA is held: 48 bases, read in frame from base 1. Ends trimmed: V by 2 bases, J by 3 bases; bases unmatched to a gene: 7. Concerning this clone itself: What antigen it recognizes has not been identified.

Libraries were prepared through the immunoSEQ multiplex PCR assay. For the multiplex PCR, a mixture combining 60 forward primers for TCR Vbeta segments and 13 reverse primers for TCR Jbeta segments was used. The CDR3 region of rearranged TCR beta genes was amplified from genomic DNA with a multiplex PCR assay. On the Illumina HiSeq System, the amplified TCR beta libraries were sequenced as 87-base-pair reads. The study's processing was this. A later analysis counted about 82 million unique TCR beta chains across the 650 to 800 repertoires, and around 9.9 million of these chains were shared by at least two donors. Raw reads were error-corrected and collapsed into unique sequences with a nearest-neighbor algorithm that merged closely related sequences to remove PCR and sequencing errors. To assign V, D and J gene segments, CDR3 sequences were aligned to IMGT reference sequences. For a sequence to be retained, a match of at least six nucleotides to both a V gene segment and a J gene segment was required. Rearrangements were classified as productive when the CDR3 lacked stop codons and remained in frame with V and J, and all other rearrangements were classified as non-productive. CDR3 was defined according to IMGT convention as the region running from the second conserved V-encoded cysteine to the conserved J-encoded phenylalanine. The earlier analysis of a few hundred of the donors excluded any sequence lacking an unambiguous match to a single V gene segment. In an earlier analysis of roughly 500 of the donors, V segments were called functional above 56.7% productive rearrangements and were called segregating when the between-donor standard deviation exceeded 5%. A statistical classification framework was built for diagnosing cytomegalovirus status from the catalog of TCR beta chain sequences. V and J gene assignment, in a later analysis, came from comparing TCR nucleotide sequences with IMGT/GENE-DB human TR gene sequences. In a later analysis, CDR3 sequences and most-parsimonious VDJ recombination scenarios were assigned using the TCRdist pipeline. In a later analysis, each TCR beta chain was defined by its CDR3 amino acid sequence together with its V-gene family, and reads without a unique V-gene family were excluded. A later analysis removed 592 highly shared, low-generation-probability nucleotide sequences to deal with suspected cross-contamination and a sequencing artifact. In a later analysis, a clonal expansion index was calculated for each public chain from normalized within-repertoire ranks of inferred template counts. In a later analysis, generation probabilities were computed with a VDJ recombination model fitted to out-of-frame rearrangements, and the resulting probabilities were checked against IGoR. In a later analysis, hypergeometric tests were used to score TCR-TCR, TCR-HLA and TCR-CMV co-occurrence, with a repertoire-size bias correction applied to TCR pairs. A later analysis estimated false discovery rates by permuting HLA or CMV assignments 20 times. In a later analysis, co-occurring TCRs were grouped using DBSCAN, and TCRdist sequence similarity was added for clustering within HLA-allele-positive subsets. For co-occurrence clustering, repertoires with fewer than 30,000 or more than 120,000 public chains were excluded, along with four or five repertoires with anomalous nucleotide sharing. The source is immuneACCESS, and TCRdb retained only in-frame sequences with V and J called. Part of the clones is not carried over; for the studies checked, unresolved V genes explain less than half of this, and the remainder is unexplained. For V, J and clone size, that table is used; D and trimming come from the DNA. This sample's table has entries for 65,000 to 90,000 clones. 2.4% of the sample is in the top ten clones.

The cohort was made up of 500 to 850 healthy bone marrow donors. All cohort members were sampled while nominally healthy, although unrecorded immune exposures were likely present. The donor tested CMV seropositive and was one of the 289 seropositive cohort members. Every donor gave a peripheral blood sample, and the peripheral blood mononuclear cells from that sample were used for TCR beta sequencing. Genomic DNA extraction from the blood cell samples was performed with the Qiagen DNeasy Blood Extraction Kit. Study-wide conclusions, independent of this receptor: The cohort was sequenced for TCR beta chains only, and without alpha or paired-chain data the features that could be detected were limited. Cytomegalovirus status was reported to be diagnosed by the classifier with high specificity and sensitivity in both the original and validation cohorts. The 87-base-pair reads could not distinguish some IMGT-functional V segments, including TRBV6-2 and TRBV6-3, so those segments were excluded. The only immune exposure information available for the cohort was CMV serostatus. According to a later analysis, TCR association rates differed among HLA loci, with DRB1 alleles showing the most associated TCRs and HLA-C alleles showing the fewest. Because counts were too low, some 16 rarely observed V segments, including chromosome 9 orphons, were excluded from the earlier analysis of fewer than 650 of the donors. Broadly in line with IMGT annotations, most TCR beta V segments showed up in productive rearrangements about 87% or about 30% of the time in an earlier analysis of several hundred of the donors. Linkage disequilibrium might explain the correlated functional status among segregating V segments, but an unknown experimental factor could not be excluded. According to a later analysis, parvovirus B19, influenza, CMV and Epstein-Barr virus appeared linked to several top co-occurrence clusters. An association between a missense DCLRE1C variant and V-gene and J-gene trimming of TCR beta chains was found in a later genetic analysis and replicated in an independent cohort. Because some donors lacked HLA typing at each locus, the association tests relied only on the typed subset. In a later genetic analysis, fewer N-insertions in productive TCRs were reported among donors in an Asian-associated ancestry cluster than the approximately 710-donor mean. When HLA alleles, especially DR and DQ, strongly co-occurred, attributing TCR associations to individual alleles was difficult. Most TCR sequences were seen in very few donors, while some public TCRs were found in many individuals. The study gave a list of some 150 TCR beta chains associated with cytomegalovirus. In vitro tests confirmed that three of the cytomegalovirus-associated TCR beta chains recognize cytomegalovirus antigens. Specific HLA alleles were associated with over 15,000 TCR beta sequences at a false discovery rate of 0.05 in a later analysis. Most CMV-associated TCR beta chains appeared to be HLA-restricted in a later analysis, and the HLA associations seemed to be driven largely by CMV exposure. According to the authors, the approach could potentially be generalized to other disease states and immunological phenotypes. In a later analysis, HLA-associated TCR beta chains showed more clonal expansion and lower generation probabilities than non-associated chains that were equally common. Presence/absence analyses assumed roughly uniform sequencing depth across donors, an assumption that may not hold. A further reported finding was that TCR beta sequences accurately predicted the HLA-A and HLA-B alleles for most subjects in the first cohort. A cluster of highly shared sequence variants was judged likely to represent a technical artifact of the sequencing pipeline.

Source material: PBMCs. This sequence was found in a female donor in good health and CMV-seropositive. The chain uses TRBV5-4 and TRBJ2-7; TRBD2 aligns with 11 central bases. The nucleotide sequence reads as follows: TGTGCCAGCAGCTTCCGGCTAGCGGGAGGAGTCTACGAGCAGTACTTC. Translated, it gives CASSFRLAGGVYEQYF.